This is a list of T cell receptor beta chains from one sample in a study of sequential checkpoint blockade in melanoma. Profiled with immunoSEQ multiplex PCR; TCRdb holds only in-frame clones, not every one. The sample shows about 28,000 clones, roughly 91% of them seen only once. The source material was CD8+ T cells sorted from blood (inferred from file names), sampled from a patient given nivolumab and ipilimumab in sequence. The receptors were sampled from a human donor with melanoma. Each CDR3 is given with its conserved first and last residue. Fields, in order: V gene, D gene, J gene, CDR3 length, CDR3 DNA, CDR3 protein. The D gene is left open where the match is weak.

v_call: TRBV13; d_call: TRBD1; j_call: TRBJ2-1; cdr3_length: 16; cdr3_nt: TGTGCCAGCAGCTTAGGGGGACAGGGGCCTCACAATGAGCAGTTCTTC; cdr3_aa: CASSLGGQGPHNEQFF
v_call: TRBV5-1; d_call: TRBD2; j_call: TRBJ2-7; cdr3_length: 17; cdr3_nt: TGCGCCAGCAGCTTGGAAGGGCTAGCGGTGGTAGTCCACGAGCAGTACTTC; cdr3_aa: CASSLEGLAVVVHEQYF
v_call: TRBV7-9; d_call: TRBD1; j_call: TRBJ1-1; cdr3_length: 13; cdr3_nt: TGTGCCAGCAGTGGGACAGCCAACACTGAAGCTTTCTTT; cdr3_aa: CASSGTANTEAFF
v_call: TRBV6-5; d_call: -; j_call: TRBJ1-5; cdr3_length: 15; cdr3_nt: TGTGCCAGCAGTTCAGGCTTTAATAATCCTCAGCCCCAGCATTTT; cdr3_aa: CASSSGFNNPQPQHF
v_call: TRBV4-3; d_call: TRBD1; j_call: TRBJ2-1; cdr3_length: 18; cdr3_nt: TGCGCCAGCAGCCAAGATGGATCCGGGACAGGGAGGTTCAATGAGCAGTTCTTC; cdr3_aa: CASSQDGSGTGRFNEQFF
v_call: TRBV29-1; d_call: -; j_call: TRBJ1-1; cdr3_length: 13; cdr3_nt: TGCAGCGTTACCGGGGAGTGGGACACTGAAGCTTTCTTT; cdr3_aa: CSVTGEWDTEAFF
v_call: TRBV7-9; d_call: TRBD1; j_call: TRBJ1-2; cdr3_length: 18; cdr3_nt: TGTGCCAGCAGCTTAGCGGTTAGGACAGGGGACTTGAACTATGGCTACACCTTC; cdr3_aa: CASSLAVRTGDLNYGYTF
v_call: TRBV15; d_call: TRBD2; j_call: TRBJ2-5; cdr3_length: 15; cdr3_nt: TGTGCCACCAGCAGGGATCGGGGGGGCCAAGAGACCCAGTACTTC; cdr3_aa: CATSRDRGGQETQYF
v_call: TRBV7-9; d_call: -; j_call: TRBJ2-5; cdr3_length: 11; cdr3_nt: TGTGCCAGCAGCCCACTGGAGACCCAGTACTTC; cdr3_aa: CASSPLETQYF
v_call: TRBV30; d_call: TRBD2; j_call: TRBJ2-3; cdr3_length: 15; cdr3_nt: TGTGCCTGGAGTCCGGCGGGAGGGCCGGGGGATACGCAGTATTTT; cdr3_aa: CAWSPAGGPGDTQYF
v_call: TRBV4-2; d_call: TRBD2; j_call: TRBJ2-3; cdr3_length: 16; cdr3_nt: TGTGCCAGCAGCCAAGATCTGGGGACTAGACTAGATACGCAGTATTTT; cdr3_aa: CASSQDLGTRLDTQYF
v_call: TRBV6-5; d_call: TRBD2; j_call: TRBJ2-5; cdr3_length: 14; cdr3_nt: TGTGCCAGCAGTTACTCTACGGGGGGTGGGACCCAGTACTTC; cdr3_aa: CASSYSTGGGTQYF
v_call: TRBV7-9; d_call: -; j_call: TRBJ1-1; cdr3_length: 12; cdr3_nt: TGTGCCAGCAGCTTTCTTCAGGTTGAAGCTTTCTTT; cdr3_aa: CASSFLQVEAFF
v_call: TRBV6-6; d_call: TRBD1; j_call: TRBJ1-5; cdr3_length: 14; cdr3_nt: TGTGCCAGCAACAGGGACAGGGGCCGATGGCCCCAGCATTTT; cdr3_aa: CASNRDRGRWPQHF
v_call: TRBV5-4; d_call: -; j_call: TRBJ2-7; cdr3_length: 16; cdr3_nt: TGTGCCAGCAGCTTGAGAGGGGGGGGCTTCCGATACGAGCAGTACTTC; cdr3_aa: CASSLRGGGFRYEQYF
v_call: TRBV19; d_call: TRBD2; j_call: TRBJ2-1; cdr3_length: 15; cdr3_nt: TGTGCCAGTAGCCTGCTAGCGGTCCCCTACAATGAGCAGTTCTTC; cdr3_aa: CASSLLAVPYNEQFF
v_call: TRBV4-1; d_call: TRBD1; j_call: TRBJ1-6; cdr3_length: 16; cdr3_nt: TGCGCCAGCAGCCAAGTTCACAGGGGTCAGAATTCACCCCTCCACTTT; cdr3_aa: CASSQVHRGQNSPLHF
v_call: TRBV6-6; d_call: TRBD1; j_call: TRBJ2-7; cdr3_length: 15; cdr3_nt: TGTGCCAGCAGTTACATGGGACAGGGGGCGAGGGAGCAGTACTTC; cdr3_aa: CASSYMGQGAREQYF
v_call: TRBV7-9; d_call: -; j_call: TRBJ1-6; cdr3_length: 17; cdr3_nt: TGTGCCAGCAGCTCCCCCCCGGGTGGCTCCTATAATTCACCCCTCCACTTT; cdr3_aa: CASSSPPGGSYNSPLHF
v_call: TRBV30; d_call: -; j_call: TRBJ1-2; cdr3_length: 13; cdr3_nt: TGTGCCTTAACAGGACCCACGAGCGCTGGCTACACCTTC; cdr3_aa: CALTGPTSAGYTF